Following are 16 T cell receptor beta chains from one sample sequenced in a study of T-cell memory formation after mild COVID-19. TCRdb passed the 5' RACE reads through MiXCR, listing each CDR3 protein once. The repertoire holds about 560,000 distinct CDR3 sequences, with less than 25% as singletons. Sequencing was performed on PBMCs or a T cell subset sorted from them (not recorded which). Every receptor here comes from an adult woman who had mild COVID-19 (a few samples of this study predate the infection). Cell type and time point are not known.

This clonotype has only a few counts. The chain couples TRBV24-1 to TRBJ1-2; 8 bases are shared with TRBD1. The CDR3 loop spans 15 amino acids. Germline loops: CDR1 KGHDR, CDR2 SFDVKD. Trimming at V came to 4 bases and at J to 4 bases, leaving 7 bases not matched to a gene. The CDR3 protein is CATSDSGTGSYGYTF. Written as DNA, the CDR3 is TGTGCCACCAGTGACTCCGGGACAGGAAGCTATGGCTACACCTTC.

The chain carries TRBV11-3 and TRBJ2-3; 10 positions match TRBD2. The CDR3 sequence is 15 residues long. The V and J ends lost 5 bases and 1 base, in that order; junction bases with no gene match: 3. Germline V gene data show CDR1 as SGHNT and CDR2 as YENEEA. The CDR3 loop is CASSHSGRRTDTQYF. The CDR3 DNA reads as TGTGCCAGCAGCCATAGCGGGAGGCGCACAGATACGCAGTATTTT.

As regards this clonotype: Relative to the germline gene, one junction end is altered; a read error may explain this. The CDR3 is CASRYSGQNTEAFF. CDR3 sequence (DNA): TGTGCCAGCAGGTACTCGGGGCAGAACACTGAAGCTTTCTTT. The chain couples TRBV6-6 to TRBJ1-1; a weak D match, TRBD1 (5 bases). Germline CDR1 MNHNY, CDR2 SVGAGI (reference sequence). The CDR3 has 14 amino acids.

V gene TRBV4-1 combines with J gene TRBJ1-1, with unresolved D. Germline V CDR1 and CDR2: MGHRA, YSYEKL. CDR3 length: 13 amino acids. V was shortened by 1 base and J by 3 bases, with 6 bases between the two germline ends. The DNA for the CDR3 is TGCGCCAGCAGCCAAGTCTGGTACACTGAAGCTTTCTTT. This encodes CASSQVWYTEAFF.

The CDR3 is CATSSFTENNYGYTF. In DNA form, the CDR3 reads TGTGCCACCAGCAGTTTTACAGAAAACAACTATGGCTACACCTTC. The chain is built from TRBV15 and TRBJ1-2; unclear D gene. Between the trimmed V and J ends, which lost 3 bases and 2 bases, there was a span of 13 bases. The CDR3 runs to 15 residues. Germline values: CDR1 LNHNV, CDR2 YYDKDF (reference sequence).

The V and J genes are TRBV29-1 and TRBJ1-2, with 7 bases lining up with TRBD1. Trimming removed 5 bases from V and 0 bases from J; junction bases left unmatched: 3. Germline lookup yields CDR1 SQVTM and CDR2 ANQGSEA. This CDR3 is 13 amino acids long. CDR3 nucleotides: TGCAGCGTTACGACAGGGACTAACTATGGCTACACCTTC. Its protein is CSVTTGTNYGYTF.

The genes are TRBV7-6 and TRBJ1-4, with D possibly matching TRBD1 (6 bases). There are 13 residues in the CDR3. V shed 6 bases and J shed 8 bases, with 13 bases lying between them. Germline values: CDR1 SGHVS, CDR2 FNYEAQ. In DNA, the CDR3 is TGTGCCAGCAGACGGGACACAGTGGAAAAACTGTTTTTT. It codes for CASRRDTVEKLFF.

This clonotype was counted only a few times. CDR3 amino acids: CASSVMSGGTGELFF. For the CDR3, the DNA is TGTGCCAGCAGCGTAATGTCGGGAGGCACCGGGGAGCTGTTTTTT. V gene TRBV9 combines with J gene TRBJ2-2; TRBD2 matches 7 bases. The CDR3 is 15 residues long. Germline-derived CDR1 and CDR2 are SGDLS and YYNGEE. With V trimmed by 1 base and J by 4 bases, 4 bases remained unmatched. Combining the CDR3 with reference TRBV9 and TRBJ2-2 gives the whole variable domain DSGVTQTPKHLITATGQRVTLRCSPRSGDLSVYWYQQSLDQGLQFLIQYYNGEERAKGNILERFSAQQFPDLHSELNLSSLELGDSALYFCASSVMSGGTGELFFGEGSRLTVL.

This clonotype has just a few counts. The chain recombines TRBV12-3 or TRBV12-4 with TRBJ1-1; D not certain. CDR3 length: 11 amino acids. V was cut by 6 bases and J by 8 bases, with 10 bases left in between. The CDR3 coding sequence is TGTGCCAGCAGCACTCGGATAGAAGCTTTCTTT. It codes for CASSTRIEAFF.

This clonotype has just a few counts. This sequence joins TRBV6-5 and TRBJ2-7; D perhaps matches TRBD2 (5 bases). Trimming cost V 5 bases and J 2 bases, with 10 bases left between them. This CDR3 is built from 13 residues. Per the germline V gene, CDR1 is MNHEY and CDR2 is SVGAGI. CDR3 loop: CASSPTRAYEQYF. The CDR3 DNA follows: TGTGCCAGCAGTCCCACTAGGGCCTACGAGCAGTACTTC.

CDR3 bases: TGTGCCAGCAGCCCTACAATCAGGGCTGGGTATGGCTACACCTTC. Residues: CASSPTIRAGYGYTF. The chain carries TRBV7-6 and TRBJ1-2; D is perhaps TRBD1 (5 bases). The germline V and J ends were trimmed by 5 bases and 5 bases, with 18 bases remaining between them. Germline V gives CDR1 SGHVS, CDR2 FNYEAQ. The CDR3 runs 15 residues.

The CDR3 DNA follows: TGTGCCAGCAGCAAAGGGCAGGGGGCTGGAGGCTACACCTTC. The encoded protein is CASSKGQGAGGYTF. The J gene is TRBJ1-2, the V gene TRBV21-1; the listed D gene, TRBD1, was not tested against the DNA. TRBV21-1 corresponds to a pseudogene. This CDR3 is 14 amino acids long.

This clonotype was detected only once. The chain joins TRBV29-1 to TRBJ2-6, with a weak D call TRBD1 (7 bases). Germline V gives CDR1 SQVTM, CDR2 ANQGSEA. The CDR3 is 16 amino acids. V was shortened by 0 bases and J by 4 bases, with 13 bases between the two germline ends. The CDR3 nucleotides read TGCAGCGTTGAAGACGGAGGGGGCACGGGGGCCAACGTCCTGACTTTC. Its protein product is CSVEDGGGTGANVLTF.

Only a few counts were recorded for this clonotype. This chain joins TRBV6-5 and TRBJ1-1; D perhaps matches TRBD1 (5 bases). The CDR3 length is 14 residues. V was pared by 2 bases and J by 1 base, with 8 bases between. Germline V lookup: CDR1 MNHEY, CDR2 SVGAGI. The CDR3 region is CASSYGAGNTEAFF. DNA of the CDR3: TGTGCCAGCAGTTACGGGGCAGGGAACACTGAAGCTTTCTTT.

The V call is TRBV7-9, the J call TRBJ2-7, with D tentatively TRBD2 (6 bases). The germline V gene encodes CDR1 SEHNR and CDR2 FQNEAQ (reference sequence). The germline V and J ends were trimmed by 5 bases and 2 bases, with 16 bases remaining between them. The CDR3 is 15 amino acids. The CDR3 here is CASSQGAGLTYEQYF. In nucleotides, the CDR3 is TGTGCCAGCAGCCAGGGTGCGGGGTTGACCTACGAGCAGTACTTC.

This chain uses TRBV4-1 with TRBJ2-6; D is uncertain. The length of the CDR3 is 17 residues. Trimming took off 1 base at V and 0 bases at J, with 10 bases between the two ends. Germline CDR1 reads MGHRA; CDR2 reads YSYEKL. The CDR3 sequence is CASSQGTLSSGANVLTF. The CDR3 coding sequence is TGCGCCAGCAGCCAAGGGACCTTGAGCTCTGGGGCCAACGTCCTGACTTTC.